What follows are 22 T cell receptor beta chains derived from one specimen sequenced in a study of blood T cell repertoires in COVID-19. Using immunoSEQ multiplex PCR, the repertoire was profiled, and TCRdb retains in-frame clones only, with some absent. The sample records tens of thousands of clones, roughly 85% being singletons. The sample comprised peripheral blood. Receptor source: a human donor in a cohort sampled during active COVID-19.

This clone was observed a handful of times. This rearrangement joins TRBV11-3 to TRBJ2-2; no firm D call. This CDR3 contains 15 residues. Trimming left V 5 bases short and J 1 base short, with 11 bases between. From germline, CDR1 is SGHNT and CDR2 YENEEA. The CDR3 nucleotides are TGTGCCAGCAGCCCTCTCCCACAGAACACCGGGGAGCTGTTTTTT. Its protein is CASSPLPQNTGELFF.

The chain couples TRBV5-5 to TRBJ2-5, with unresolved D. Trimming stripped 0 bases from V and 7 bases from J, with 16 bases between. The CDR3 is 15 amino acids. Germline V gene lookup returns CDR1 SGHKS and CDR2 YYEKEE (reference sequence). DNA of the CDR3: TGTGCCAGCAGCTTGGAAGGCGGCTACCCAACGACCCAGTACTTC. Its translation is CASSLEGGYPTTQYF.

The CDR3 spells CASSPTSAWPAPFF. CDR3 sequence (DNA): TGTGCCAGCAGCCCCACTAGCGCCTGGCCGGCCCCGTTCTTC. This sequence joins TRBV7-9 and TRBJ2-1; 7 bases agree with TRBD2. The CDR3 is 14 amino acids. Germline V gives CDR1 SEHNR, CDR2 FQNEAQ (reference sequence). Trimming at V came to 5 bases and at J to 15 bases, leaving 16 bases not matched to a gene.

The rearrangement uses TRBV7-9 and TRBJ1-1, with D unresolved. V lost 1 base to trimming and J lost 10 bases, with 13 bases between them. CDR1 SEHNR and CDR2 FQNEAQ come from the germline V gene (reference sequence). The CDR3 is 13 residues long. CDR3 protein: CASSLDTRVRAFF. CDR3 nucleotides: TGTGCCAGCAGCTTAGACACCCGGGTGAGAGCTTTCTTT.

The CDR3 sequence is CASSEFGTGGRGANVLTF. Written as DNA, the CDR3 is TGTGCCAGCAGTGAATTCGGGACGGGCGGGAGAGGGGCCAACGTCCTGACTTTC. This chain links TRBV6-4 with TRBJ2-6; 7 bases are a match to TRBD2. J lost 4 bases, V lost 3 bases, and 12 bases had no gene match. Germline values: CDR1 MRHNA, CDR2 SNTAGT. The CDR3 sequence is 18 residues long.

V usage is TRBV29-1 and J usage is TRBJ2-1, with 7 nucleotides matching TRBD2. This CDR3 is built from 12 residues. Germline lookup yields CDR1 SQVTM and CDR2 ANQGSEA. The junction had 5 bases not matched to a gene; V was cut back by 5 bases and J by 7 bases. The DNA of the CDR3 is TGCAGCGTTCAGCGGGATAGGAATGAGCAGTTCTTC. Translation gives CSVQRDRNEQFF.

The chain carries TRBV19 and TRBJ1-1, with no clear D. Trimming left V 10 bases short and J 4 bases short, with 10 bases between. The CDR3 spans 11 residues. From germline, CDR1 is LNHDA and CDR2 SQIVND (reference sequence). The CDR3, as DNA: TGTGCCATTAGACAACGCACTGAAGCTTTCTTT. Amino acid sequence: CAIRQRTEAFF.

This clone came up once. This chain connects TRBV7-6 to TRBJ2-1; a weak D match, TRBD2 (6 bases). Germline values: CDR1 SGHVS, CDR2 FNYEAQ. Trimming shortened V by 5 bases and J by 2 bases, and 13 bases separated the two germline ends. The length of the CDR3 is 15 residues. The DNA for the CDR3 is TGTGCCAGCAGCCCGGGGACTTCACCCTACAATGAGCAGTTCTTC. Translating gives CASSPGTSPYNEQFF.

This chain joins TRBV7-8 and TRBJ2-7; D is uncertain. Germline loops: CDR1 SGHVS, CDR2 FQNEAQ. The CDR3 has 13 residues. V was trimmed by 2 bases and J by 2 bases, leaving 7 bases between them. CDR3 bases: TGTGCCAGCAGCTTAAACGGAGCCTACGAGCAGTACTTC. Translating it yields CASSLNGAYEQYF.

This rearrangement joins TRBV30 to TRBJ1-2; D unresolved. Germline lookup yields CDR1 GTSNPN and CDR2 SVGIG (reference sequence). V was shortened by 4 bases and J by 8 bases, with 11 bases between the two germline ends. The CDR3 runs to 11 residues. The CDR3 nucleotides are TGTGCCTGGACTGCGGCAGAGGGCTACACCTTC. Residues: CAWTAAEGYTF.

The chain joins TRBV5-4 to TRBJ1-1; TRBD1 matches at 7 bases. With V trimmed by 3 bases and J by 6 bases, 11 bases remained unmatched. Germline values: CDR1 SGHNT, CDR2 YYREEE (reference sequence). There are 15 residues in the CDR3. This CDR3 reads CASSWMGQSQSEAFF. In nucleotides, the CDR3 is TGTGCCAGCAGCTGGATGGGACAGTCTCAATCTGAAGCTTTCTTT.

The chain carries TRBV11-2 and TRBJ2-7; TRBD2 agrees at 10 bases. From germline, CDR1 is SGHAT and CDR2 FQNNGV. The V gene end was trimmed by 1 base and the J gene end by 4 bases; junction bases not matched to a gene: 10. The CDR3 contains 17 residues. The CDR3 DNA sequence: TGTGCCAGCAGCTTAGTTGCCGCTAGCGGGAGTGTATACGAGCAGTACTTC. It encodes CASSLVAASGSVYEQYF.

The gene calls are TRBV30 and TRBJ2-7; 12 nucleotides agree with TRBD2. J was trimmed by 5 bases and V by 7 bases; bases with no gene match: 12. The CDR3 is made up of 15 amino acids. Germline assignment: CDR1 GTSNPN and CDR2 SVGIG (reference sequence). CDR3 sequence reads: CASTETSGSSNEQYF. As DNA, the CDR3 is TGTGCCTCCACAGAGACTAGCGGGAGTTCCAACGAGCAGTACTTC.

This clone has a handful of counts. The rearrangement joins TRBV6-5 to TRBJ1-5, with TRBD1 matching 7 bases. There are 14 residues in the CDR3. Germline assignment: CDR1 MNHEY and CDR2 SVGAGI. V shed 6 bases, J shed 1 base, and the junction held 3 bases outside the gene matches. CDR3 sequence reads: CASRPGQSNQPQHF. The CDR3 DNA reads TGTGCCAGCAGACCGGGACAGAGCAATCAGCCCCAGCATTTT.

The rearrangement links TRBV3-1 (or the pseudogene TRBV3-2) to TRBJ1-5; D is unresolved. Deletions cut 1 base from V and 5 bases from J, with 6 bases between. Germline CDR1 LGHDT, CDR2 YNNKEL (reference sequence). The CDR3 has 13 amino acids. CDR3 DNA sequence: TGTGCCAGCAGCCAAGTTCGGGATCAGCCCCAGCATTTT. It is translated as CASSQVRDQPQHF.

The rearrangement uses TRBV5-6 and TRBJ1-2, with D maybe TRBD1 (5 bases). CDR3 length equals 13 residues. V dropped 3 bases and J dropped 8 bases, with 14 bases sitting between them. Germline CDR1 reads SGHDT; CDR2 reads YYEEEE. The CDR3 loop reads CASSYWTGEGYTF. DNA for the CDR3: TGTGCCAGCAGCTACTGGACGGGGGAAGGCTACACCTTC.

The DNA of the CDR3 is TGTGCCAGCAGCCATTATACTAGCGGGAGTGGTTCATTTACGCAGTATTTT. It encodes CASSHYTSGSGSFTQYF. This chain connects TRBV5-6 to TRBJ2-3; 11 bases are a match to TRBD2. V lost 4 bases to trimming and J lost 8 bases; unmatched junction nucleotides: 15. The CDR3 spans 17 residues. CDR1 SGHDT and CDR2 YYEEEE come from the germline V gene.

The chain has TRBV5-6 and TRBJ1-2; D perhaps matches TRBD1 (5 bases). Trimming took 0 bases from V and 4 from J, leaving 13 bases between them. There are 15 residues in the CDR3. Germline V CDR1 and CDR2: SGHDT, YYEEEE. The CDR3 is CASSLVGRGLYGYTF. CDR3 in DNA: TGTGCCAGCAGCTTGGTCGGGAGGGGCCTCTATGGCTACACCTTC.

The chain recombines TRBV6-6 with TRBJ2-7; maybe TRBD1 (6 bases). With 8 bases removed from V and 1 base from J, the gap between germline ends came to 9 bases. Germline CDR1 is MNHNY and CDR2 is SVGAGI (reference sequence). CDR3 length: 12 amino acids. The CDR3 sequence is CASEDSSYEQYF. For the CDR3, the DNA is TGTGCCAGCGAGGACAGTTCCTACGAGCAGTACTTC.

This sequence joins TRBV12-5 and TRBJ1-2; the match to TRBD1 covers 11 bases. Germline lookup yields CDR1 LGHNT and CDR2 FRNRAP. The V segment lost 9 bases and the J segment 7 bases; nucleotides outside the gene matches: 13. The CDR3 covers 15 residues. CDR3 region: CASGRWDRGLGGYTF. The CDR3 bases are TGTGCTAGCGGAAGGTGGGACAGGGGGTTAGGTGGCTACACCTTC. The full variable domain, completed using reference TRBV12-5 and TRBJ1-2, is DARVTQTPRHKVTEMGQEVTMRCQPILGHNTVFWYRQTMMQGLELLAYFRNRAPLDDSGMPKDRFSAEMPDATLATLKIQPSEPRDSAVYFCASGRWDRGLGGYTFGSGTRLTVV.

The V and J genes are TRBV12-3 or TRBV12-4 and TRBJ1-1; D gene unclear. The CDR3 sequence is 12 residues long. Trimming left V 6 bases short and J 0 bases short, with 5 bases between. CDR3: CASSHLNTEAFF. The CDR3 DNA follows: TGTGCCAGCAGCCATTTGAACACTGAAGCTTTCTTT.

Here the CDR3 DNA reads TGTGCCAGCAGCCAAGCAGGGAGAGGGACAGGGTACTACGAGCAGTACTTC. It is translated as CASSQAGRGTGYYEQYF. V is TRBV4-2 and J is TRBJ2-7; 9 positions agree with TRBD1. The length of the CDR3 is 17 residues. Trimming took 1 base from V and 3 from J; bases not matched to a gene: 10. Germline V gene data show CDR1 as LGHNA and CDR2 as YNFKEQ.